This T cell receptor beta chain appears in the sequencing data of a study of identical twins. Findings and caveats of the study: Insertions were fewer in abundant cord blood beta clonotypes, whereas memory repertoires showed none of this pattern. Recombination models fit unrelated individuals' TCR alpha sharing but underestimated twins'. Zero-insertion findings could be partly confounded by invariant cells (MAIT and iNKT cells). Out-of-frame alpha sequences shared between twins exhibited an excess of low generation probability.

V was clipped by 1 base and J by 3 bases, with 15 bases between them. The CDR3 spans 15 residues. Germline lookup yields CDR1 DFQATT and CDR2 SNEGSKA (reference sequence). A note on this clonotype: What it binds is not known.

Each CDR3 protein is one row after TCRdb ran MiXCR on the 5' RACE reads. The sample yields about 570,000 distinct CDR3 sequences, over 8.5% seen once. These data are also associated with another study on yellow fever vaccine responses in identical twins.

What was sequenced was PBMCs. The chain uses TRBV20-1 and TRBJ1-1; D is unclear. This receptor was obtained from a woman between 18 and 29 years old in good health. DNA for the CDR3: TGCAGTGCTAGAGTCGGGATAGGCATGGACACTGAAGCTTTCTTT. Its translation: CSARVGIGMDTEAFF.